The clone carrying this T cell receptor beta chain has just a few counts. The antigen is undetermined. The CDR3 extends over 9 amino acids. CDR1 is SNHLY, CDR2 FYNNEI, per germline. Between the trimmed V and J ends, which lost 4 bases and 10 bases, there was a span of 4 bases. With 60 Vbeta and 13 Jbeta primers, the PCR was carried out. Generated by immunoSEQ multiplex PCR, the TCRdb table keeps only in-frame clones and is missing some. The data show about 120,000 clones, more than 65% seen once. This sample was included in a study of cytomegalovirus exposure and HLA in healthy donors. Study-wide findings and caveats: With high specificity and sensitivity, the classifier reportedly diagnosed cytomegalovirus status.

Sequencing input: PBMCs. The source of this sequence is a woman in her late teens or twenties in good health and CMV-seronegative. This chain links TRBV2 with TRBJ1-1; D is unclear. CDR3 sequence: CASSVRAFF. CDR3 sequence (DNA): TGTGCCAGCAGTGTTAGAGCTTTCTTT.